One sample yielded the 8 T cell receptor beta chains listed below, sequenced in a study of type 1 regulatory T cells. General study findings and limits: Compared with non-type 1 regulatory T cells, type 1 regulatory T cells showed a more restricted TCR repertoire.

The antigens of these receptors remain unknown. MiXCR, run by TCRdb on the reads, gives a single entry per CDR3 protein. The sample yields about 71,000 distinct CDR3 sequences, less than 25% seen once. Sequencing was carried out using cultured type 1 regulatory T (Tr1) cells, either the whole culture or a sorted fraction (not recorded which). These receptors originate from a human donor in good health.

The CDR3 is CASSLGLEDIQYF. The CDR3 nucleotides are TGTGCCAGCAGCTTAGGCCTAGAGGACATTCAGTACTTC. V gene TRBV7-2 combines with J gene TRBJ2-4; D is unresolved. The CDR3 loop spans 13 amino acids. V dropped 1 base and J dropped 8 bases, with 9 bases sitting between them. Germline V gene lookup returns CDR1 SGHTA and CDR2 FQGNSA.

The CDR3 nucleotides are TGTGCCAGCAGCGTAGGCCCTCGGGCCACTGAAGCTTTCTTT. The encoded protein is CASSVGPRATEAFF. The chain links TRBV9 to TRBJ1-1; no reliable D call. Trimming took 0 bases from V and 4 from J, leaving 10 bases between them. Germline values: CDR1 SGDLS, CDR2 YYNGEE. This CDR3 is 14 amino acids long.

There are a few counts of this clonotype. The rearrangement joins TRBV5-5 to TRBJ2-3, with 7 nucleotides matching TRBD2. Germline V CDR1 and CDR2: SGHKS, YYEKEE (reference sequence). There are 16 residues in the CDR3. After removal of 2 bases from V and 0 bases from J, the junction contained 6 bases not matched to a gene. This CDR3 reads CASSFGVAGSTDTQYF. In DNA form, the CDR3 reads TGTGCCAGCAGCTTCGGGGTAGCGGGTAGCACAGATACGCAGTATTTT.

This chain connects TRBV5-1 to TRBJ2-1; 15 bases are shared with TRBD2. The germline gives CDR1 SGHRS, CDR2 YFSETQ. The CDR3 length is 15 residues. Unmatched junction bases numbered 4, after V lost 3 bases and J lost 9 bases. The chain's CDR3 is CASSWGLAGGSEQFF. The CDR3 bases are TGCGCCAGCAGCTGGGGACTAGCGGGAGGAAGTGAGCAGTTCTTC.

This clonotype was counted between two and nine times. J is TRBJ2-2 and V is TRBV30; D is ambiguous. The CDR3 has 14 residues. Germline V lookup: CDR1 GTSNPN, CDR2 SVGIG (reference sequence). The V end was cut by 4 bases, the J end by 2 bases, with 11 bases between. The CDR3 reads CAWKGLVNTGELFF. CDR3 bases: TGTGCCTGGAAAGGGCTGGTAAACACCGGGGAGCTGTTTTTT.

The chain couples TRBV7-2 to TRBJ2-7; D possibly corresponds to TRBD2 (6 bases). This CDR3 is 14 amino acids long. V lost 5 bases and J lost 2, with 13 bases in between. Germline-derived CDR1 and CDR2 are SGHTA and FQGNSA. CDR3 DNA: TGTGCCAGCAGCCTCCCCGGGAGTGCCTACGAGCAGTACTTC. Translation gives CASSLPGSAYEQYF.

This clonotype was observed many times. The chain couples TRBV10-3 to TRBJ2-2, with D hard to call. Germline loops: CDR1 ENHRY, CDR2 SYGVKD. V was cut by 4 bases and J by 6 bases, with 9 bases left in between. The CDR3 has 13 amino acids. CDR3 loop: CAISGGDAGELFF. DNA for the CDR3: TGTGCCATCAGTGGCGGTGACGCCGGGGAGCTGTTTTTT.

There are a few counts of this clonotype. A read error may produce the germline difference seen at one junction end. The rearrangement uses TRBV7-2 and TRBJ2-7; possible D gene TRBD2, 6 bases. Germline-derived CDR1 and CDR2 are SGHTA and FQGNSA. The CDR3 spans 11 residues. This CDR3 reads CASSSAGPGEF. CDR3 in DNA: TGTGCCAGCAGCTCGGCGGGGCCCGGAGAATTC.